This T cell receptor beta chain is from a study of T-cell memory formation after mild COVID-19. In the study overall: Largely donor-specific TCR clusters were found.

This clonotype was picked up a small number of times. Its antigen is unknown. The TCR alpha and TCR beta cDNA libraries, bearing sample barcodes and UMIs, were generated by 5'RACE using constant-segment primers. MiXCR was run by TCRdb on the 5' RACE reads, yielding one entry per CDR3 protein. There are approximately 350,000 distinct CDR3 sequences in the sample; roughly 13% occur only once, and over 20% lies in the top ten. V gave up 6 bases and J gave up 7 bases, with 13 bases separating them. CDR3 size: 14 residues. Regarding the study as a whole: That cross-reactive memory joined was suggested by some responding clones appearing in pre-infection memory.

Sequenced: PBMCs or a T cell subset sorted from them (not recorded which). The sequence came from a man between 18 and 29 years old who had mild COVID-19 (a few samples of this study predate the infection). Cell type and time point are not known. This sequence joins TRBV12-3 or TRBV12-4 and TRBJ1-6; TRBD1 might be the D (6 bases). The DNA for the CDR3 is TGTGCCAGCAGGCAGGGGATACAAAATTCACCCCTCCACTTT. It translates to CASRQGIQNSPLHF.